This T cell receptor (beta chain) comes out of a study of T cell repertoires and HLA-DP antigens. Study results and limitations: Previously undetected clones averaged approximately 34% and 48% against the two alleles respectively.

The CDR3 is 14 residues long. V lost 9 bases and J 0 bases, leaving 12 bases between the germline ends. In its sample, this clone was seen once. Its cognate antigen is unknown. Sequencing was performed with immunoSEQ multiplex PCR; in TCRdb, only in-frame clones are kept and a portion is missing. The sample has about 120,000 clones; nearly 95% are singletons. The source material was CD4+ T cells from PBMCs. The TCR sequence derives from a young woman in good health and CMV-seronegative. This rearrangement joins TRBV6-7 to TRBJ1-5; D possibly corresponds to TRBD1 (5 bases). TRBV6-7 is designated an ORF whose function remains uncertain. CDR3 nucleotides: TGTGCCAGAAAGAGACAGACTAGCAATCAGCCCCAGCATTTT. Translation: CARKRQTSNQPQHF.